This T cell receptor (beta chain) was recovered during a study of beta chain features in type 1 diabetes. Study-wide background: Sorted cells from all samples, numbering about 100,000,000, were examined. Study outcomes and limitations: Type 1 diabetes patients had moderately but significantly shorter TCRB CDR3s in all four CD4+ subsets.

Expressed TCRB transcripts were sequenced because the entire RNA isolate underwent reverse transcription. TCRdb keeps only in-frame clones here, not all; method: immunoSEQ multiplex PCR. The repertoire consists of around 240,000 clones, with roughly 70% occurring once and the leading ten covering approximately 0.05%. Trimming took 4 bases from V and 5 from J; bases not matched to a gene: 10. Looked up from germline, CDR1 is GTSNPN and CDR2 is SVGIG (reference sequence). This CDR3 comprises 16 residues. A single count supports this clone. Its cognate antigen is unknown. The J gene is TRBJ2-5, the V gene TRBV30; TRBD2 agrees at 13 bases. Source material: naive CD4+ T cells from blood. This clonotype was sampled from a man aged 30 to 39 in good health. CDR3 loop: CAWTPGLAGRGETQYF. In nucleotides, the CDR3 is TGTGCCTGGACCCCGGGACTAGCGGGACGGGGGGAGACCCAGTACTTC.